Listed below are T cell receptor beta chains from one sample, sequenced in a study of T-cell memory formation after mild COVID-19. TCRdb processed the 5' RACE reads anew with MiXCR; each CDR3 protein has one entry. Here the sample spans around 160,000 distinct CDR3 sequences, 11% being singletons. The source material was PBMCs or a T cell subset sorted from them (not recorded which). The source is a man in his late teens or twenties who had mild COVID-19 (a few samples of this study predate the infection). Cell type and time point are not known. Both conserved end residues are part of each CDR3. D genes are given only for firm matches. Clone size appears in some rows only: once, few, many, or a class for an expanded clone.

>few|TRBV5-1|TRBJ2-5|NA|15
CASSEGQPYQETQYF
TGCGCCAGCAGCGAGGGACAACCTTACCAAGAGACCCAGTACTTC
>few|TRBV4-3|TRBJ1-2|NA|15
CASSRFLREKYGYTF
TGCGCCAGCAGCCGCTTCCTCCGGGAAAAATATGGCTACACCTTC
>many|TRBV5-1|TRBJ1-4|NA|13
CASSEGATEKLFF
TGCGCCAGCAGCGAAGGGGCGACTGAAAAACTGTTTTTT
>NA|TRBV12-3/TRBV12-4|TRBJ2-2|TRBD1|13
CASSYRGTGELFF
TGTGCCAGCAGTTACAGGGGTACCGGGGAGCTGTTTTTT
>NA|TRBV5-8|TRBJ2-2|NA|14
CASRTGPNTGELFF
TGTGCCAGCAGGACGGGTCCGAACACCGGGGAGCTGTTTTTT
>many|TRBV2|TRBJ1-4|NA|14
CASGAGRYGEKLFF
TGTGCCAGCGGGGCAGGGAGATATGGTGAAAAACTGTTTTTT
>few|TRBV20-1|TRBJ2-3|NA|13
CSARVGVGDTQYF
TGCAGTGCTAGAGTCGGGGTCGGAGATACGCAGTATTTT
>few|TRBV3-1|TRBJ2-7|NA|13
CASSPGHNYEQYF
TGTGCCAGCAGCCCTGGACACAACTACGAGCAGTACTTC
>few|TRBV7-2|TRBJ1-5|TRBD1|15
CASSKGQVYNQPQHF
TGTGCCAGCAGCAAAGGACAGGTTTATAATCAGCCCCAGCATTTT
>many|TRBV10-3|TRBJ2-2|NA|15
CAISLLGPNTGELFF
TGTGCCATCAGTCTTCTGGGTCCGAACACCGGGGAGCTGTTTTTT
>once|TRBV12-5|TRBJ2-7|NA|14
CASGLTPLRNEQYF
TGTGCTAGTGGTTTGACCCCCCTCAGGAACGAGCAGTACTTC
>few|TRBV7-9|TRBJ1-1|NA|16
CASSLGAVELHTEAFF
TGTGCCAGCAGCTTAGGAGCCGTCGAGCTTCACACTGAAGCTTTCTTT
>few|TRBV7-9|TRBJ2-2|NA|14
CASVVQGDTGELFF
TGTGCCAGCGTAGTACAGGGTGACACCGGGGAGCTGTTTTTT
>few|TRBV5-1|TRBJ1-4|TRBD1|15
CASSSGTGLNEKLFF
TGCGCCAGCAGCTCCGGGACAGGGTTGAATGAAAAACTGTTTTTT
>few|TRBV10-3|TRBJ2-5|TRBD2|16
CAISEGLAGFVETQYF
TGTGCCATCAGTGAGGGACTAGCGGGGTTTGTGGAGACCCAGTACTTC
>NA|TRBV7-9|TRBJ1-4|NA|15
CASSGPQGSNEKLFF
TGTGCCAGCAGCGGTCCCCAGGGGAGTAATGAAAAACTGTTTTTT
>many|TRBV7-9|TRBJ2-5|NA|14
CASSLEGYQETQYF
TGTGCCAGCAGCTTAGAGGGTTACCAAGAGACCCAGTACTTC
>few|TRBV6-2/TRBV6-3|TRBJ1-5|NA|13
CASSWAGNQPQHF
TGTGCCAGCAGTTGGGCAGGGAATCAGCCCCAGCATTTT
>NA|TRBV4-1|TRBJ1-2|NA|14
CASRSVTGRPGYTF
TGCGCCAGCAGATCGGTGACGGGCCGTCCGGGCTACACCTTC
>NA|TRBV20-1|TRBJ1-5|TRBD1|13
CRPQGGSNQPQHF
TGCAGACCACAGGGGGGGAGCAATCAGCCCCAGCATTTT
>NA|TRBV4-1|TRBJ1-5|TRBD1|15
CASSQGQGSVKPQHF
TGCGCCAGCAGCCAAGGACAGGGGAGTGTGAAGCCCCAGCATTTT
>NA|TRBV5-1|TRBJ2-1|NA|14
CASSFRQMAHEQFF
TGCGCCAGCAGCTTCCGACAGATGGCCCATGAGCAGTTCTTC
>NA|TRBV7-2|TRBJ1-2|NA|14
CASSRDTANYGYTF
TGTGCCAGCAGCCGGGACACTGCTAACTATGGCTACACCTTC
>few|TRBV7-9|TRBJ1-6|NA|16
CASSLEAMGQISPLHF
TGTGCCAGCAGCTTAGAGGCCATGGGACAAATTTCACCCCTCCACTTT
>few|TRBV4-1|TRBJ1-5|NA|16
CASSLVRQDKSQPQHF
TGCGCCAGCAGCCTCGTCCGACAGGATAAGAGTCAGCCCCAGCATTTT
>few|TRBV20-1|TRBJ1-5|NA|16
CSAQRAGVLSNQPQHF
TGCAGTGCTCAACGGGCAGGAGTCTTAAGCAATCAGCCCCAGCATTTT
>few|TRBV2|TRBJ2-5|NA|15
CASRLEVGEGETQYF
TGTGCCAGCAGACTGGAGGTAGGCGAAGGAGAGACCCAGTACTTC
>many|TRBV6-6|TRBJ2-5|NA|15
CASSYSTKGGETQYF
TGTGCCAGCAGTTACTCTACGAAGGGGGGAGAGACCCAGTACTTC
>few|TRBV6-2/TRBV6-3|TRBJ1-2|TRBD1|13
CASRRQGAYGYTF
TGTGCCAGCAGACGACAGGGGGCTTATGGCTACACCTTC
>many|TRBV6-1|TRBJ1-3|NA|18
CASSVRGGPLRAGNTIYF
TGTGCCAGCAGTGTCCGGGGGGGGCCTCTAAGAGCTGGAAACACCATATATTTT
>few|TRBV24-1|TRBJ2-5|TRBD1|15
CATSAPTGASETQYF
TGTGCCACCAGTGCCCCGACAGGGGCTTCGGAGACCCAGTACTTC
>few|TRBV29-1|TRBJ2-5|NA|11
CSVKPGETQYF
TGCAGCGTTAAGCCAGGGGAGACCCAGTACTTC
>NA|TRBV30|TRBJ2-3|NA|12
CAWSPGMDTQYF
TGTGCCTGGAGTCCCGGAATGGATACGCAGTATTTT
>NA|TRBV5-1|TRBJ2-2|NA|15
CASSFNTGEAGELFF
TGCGCCAGCAGCTTTAATACAGGGGAGGCCGGGGAGCTGTTTTTT
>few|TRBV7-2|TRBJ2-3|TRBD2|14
CASSPGLAIDTQYF
TGTGCCAGCAGCCCAGGACTAGCGATAGATACGCAGTATTTT
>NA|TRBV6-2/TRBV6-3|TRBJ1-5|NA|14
CASSYDVRYQPQHF
TGTGCCAGCAGTTACGACGTCCGATATCAGCCCCAGCATTTT
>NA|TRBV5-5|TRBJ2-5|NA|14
CASQGGGVRETQYF
TGTGCCAGCCAGGGAGGGGGCGTTCGGGAGACCCAGTACTTC
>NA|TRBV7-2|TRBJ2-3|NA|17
CASSFTSRGWGTDTQYF
TGTGCCAGCAGCTTTACATCTCGGGGATGGGGCACAGATACGCAGTATTTT
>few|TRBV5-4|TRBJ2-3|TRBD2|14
CASSSPNSGGGQYF
TGTGCCAGCAGCTCCCCCAATAGCGGGGGAGGGCAGTATTTT
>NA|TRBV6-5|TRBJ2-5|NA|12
CASRKVGETQYF
TGTGCCAGCAGGAAAGTTGGGGAGACCCAGTACTTC
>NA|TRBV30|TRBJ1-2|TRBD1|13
CAWRVQGAYGYTF
TGTGCCTGGAGAGTTCAGGGGGCATATGGCTACACCTTC
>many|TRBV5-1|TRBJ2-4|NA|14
CASSLARSGDIQYF
TGCGCCAGCAGCTTGGCCAGGAGTGGGGACATTCAGTACTTC
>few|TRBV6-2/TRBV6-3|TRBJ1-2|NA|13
CASRVDPEYGYTF
TGTGCCAGCAGAGTGGACCCCGAATATGGCTACACCTTC